This T cell receptor beta chain is drawn from a study of blood T cell repertoires in COVID-19. TCRdb's copy holds only in-frame clones and misses some; the assay was immunoSEQ multiplex PCR. Seen here are around 320,000 clones, 85% to 95% observed once, and the top ten hold approximately 4.1%. Germline CDR1 and CDR2: MNHNS and SASEGT. The CDR3 covers 16 residues. The ends lost 4 bases at V and 6 bases at J; junction bases unmatched: 11. There are a few counts of this clone. The clonotype originates from a young woman who had been exposed to COVID-19. This chain links TRBV6-1 with TRBJ2-2; TRBD1 matches 7 bases. The specimen was PBMCs or T cells enriched from blood (not recorded which). CDR3 region: CASSARQGSLPGELFF. The DNA of the CDR3 is TGTGCCAGCAGTGCCAGACAGGGATCGTTACCCGGGGAGCTGTTTTTT.